This TCR beta chain was recorded in a study of cytomegalovirus exposure and HLA in healthy donors. Use of 60 Vbeta and 13 Jbeta primers characterized the PCR. Sequencing was performed with immunoSEQ multiplex PCR; in TCRdb, only in-frame clones are kept and a portion is missing. The sample table includes about 130,000 clones. The CDR3 has 14 residues. Looked up from germline, CDR1 is MNHNS and CDR2 is SASEGT. The junction had 10 bases not matched to a gene; V was cut back by 8 bases and J by 6 bases. This receptor was taken from a woman in her thirties or forties in good health and CMV-seropositive. Sequencing was done on a sample of PBMCs. The chain joins TRBV6-1 to TRBJ1-2; 9 bases line up with TRBD1. CDR3 nucleotide sequence: TGTGCCAGCGGACCTTTCCGGACAGGGGATGGCTACACCTTC. This encodes CASGPFRTGDGYTF.